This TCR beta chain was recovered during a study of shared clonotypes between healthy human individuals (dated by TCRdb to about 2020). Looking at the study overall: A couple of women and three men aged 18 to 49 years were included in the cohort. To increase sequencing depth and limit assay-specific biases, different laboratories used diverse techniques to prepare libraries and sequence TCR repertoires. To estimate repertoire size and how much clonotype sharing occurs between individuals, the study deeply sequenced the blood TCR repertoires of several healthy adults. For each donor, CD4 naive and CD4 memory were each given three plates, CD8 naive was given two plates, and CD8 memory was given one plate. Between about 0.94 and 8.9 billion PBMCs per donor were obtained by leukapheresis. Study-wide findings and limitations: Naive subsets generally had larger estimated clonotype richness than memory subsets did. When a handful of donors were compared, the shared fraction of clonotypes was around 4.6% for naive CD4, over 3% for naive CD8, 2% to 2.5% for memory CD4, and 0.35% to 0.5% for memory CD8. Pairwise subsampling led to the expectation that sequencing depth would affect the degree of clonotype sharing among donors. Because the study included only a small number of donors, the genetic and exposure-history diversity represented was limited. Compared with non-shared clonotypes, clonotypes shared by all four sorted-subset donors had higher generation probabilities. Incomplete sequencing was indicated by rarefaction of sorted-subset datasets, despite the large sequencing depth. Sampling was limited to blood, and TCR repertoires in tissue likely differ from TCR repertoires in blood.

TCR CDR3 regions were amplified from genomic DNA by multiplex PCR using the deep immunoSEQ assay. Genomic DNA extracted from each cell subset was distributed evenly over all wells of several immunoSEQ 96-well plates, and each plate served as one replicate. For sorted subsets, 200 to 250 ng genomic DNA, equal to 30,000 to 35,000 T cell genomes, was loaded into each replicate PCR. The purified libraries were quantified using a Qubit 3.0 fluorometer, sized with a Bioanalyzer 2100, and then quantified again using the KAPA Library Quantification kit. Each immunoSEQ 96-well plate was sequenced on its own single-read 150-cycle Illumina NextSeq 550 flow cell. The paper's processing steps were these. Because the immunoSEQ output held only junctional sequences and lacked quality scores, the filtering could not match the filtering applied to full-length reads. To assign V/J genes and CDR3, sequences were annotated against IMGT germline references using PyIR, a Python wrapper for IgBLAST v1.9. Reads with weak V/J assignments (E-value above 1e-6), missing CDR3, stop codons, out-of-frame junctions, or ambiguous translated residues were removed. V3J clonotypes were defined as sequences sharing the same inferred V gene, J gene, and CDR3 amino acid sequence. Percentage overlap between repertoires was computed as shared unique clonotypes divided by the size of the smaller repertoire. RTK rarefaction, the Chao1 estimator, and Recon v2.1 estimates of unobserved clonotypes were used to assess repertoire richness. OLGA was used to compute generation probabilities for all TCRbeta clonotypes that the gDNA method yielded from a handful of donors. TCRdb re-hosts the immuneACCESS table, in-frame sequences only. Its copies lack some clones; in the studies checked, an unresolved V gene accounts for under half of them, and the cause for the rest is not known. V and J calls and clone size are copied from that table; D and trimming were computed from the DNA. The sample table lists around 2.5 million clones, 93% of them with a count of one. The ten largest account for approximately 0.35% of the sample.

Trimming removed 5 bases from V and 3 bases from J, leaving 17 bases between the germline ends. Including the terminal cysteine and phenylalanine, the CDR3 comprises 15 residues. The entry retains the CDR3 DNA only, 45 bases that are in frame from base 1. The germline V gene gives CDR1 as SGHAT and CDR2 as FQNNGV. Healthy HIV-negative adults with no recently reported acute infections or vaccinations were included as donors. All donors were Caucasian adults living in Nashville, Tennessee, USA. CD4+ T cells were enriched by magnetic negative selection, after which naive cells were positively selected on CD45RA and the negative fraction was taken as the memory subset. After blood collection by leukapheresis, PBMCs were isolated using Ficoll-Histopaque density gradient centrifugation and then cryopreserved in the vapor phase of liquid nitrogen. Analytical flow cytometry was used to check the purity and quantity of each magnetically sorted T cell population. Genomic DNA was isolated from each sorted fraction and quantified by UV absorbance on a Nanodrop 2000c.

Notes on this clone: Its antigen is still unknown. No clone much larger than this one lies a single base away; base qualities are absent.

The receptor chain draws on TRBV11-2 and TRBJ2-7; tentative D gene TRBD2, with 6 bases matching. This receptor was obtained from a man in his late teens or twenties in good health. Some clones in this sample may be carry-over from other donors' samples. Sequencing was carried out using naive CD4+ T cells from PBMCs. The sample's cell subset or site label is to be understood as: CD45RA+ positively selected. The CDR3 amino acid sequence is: CASSPLGGNIYEQYF. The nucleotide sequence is TGTGCCAGCAGCCCCCTGGGGGGAAATATCTACGAGCAGTACTTC.